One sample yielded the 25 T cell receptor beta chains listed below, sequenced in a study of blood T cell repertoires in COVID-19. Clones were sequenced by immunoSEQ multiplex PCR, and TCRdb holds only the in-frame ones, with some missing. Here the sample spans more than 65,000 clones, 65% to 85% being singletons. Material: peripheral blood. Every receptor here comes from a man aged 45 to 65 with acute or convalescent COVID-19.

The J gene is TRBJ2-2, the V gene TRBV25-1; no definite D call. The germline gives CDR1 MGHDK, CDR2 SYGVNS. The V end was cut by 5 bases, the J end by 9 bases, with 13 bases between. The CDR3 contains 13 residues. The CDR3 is CASSSSLTRELFF. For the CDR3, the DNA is TGTGCCAGCAGTTCTTCCTTAACTAGGGAGCTGTTTTTT. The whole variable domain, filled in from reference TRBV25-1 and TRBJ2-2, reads EADIYQTPRYLVIGTGKKITLECSQTMGHDKMYWYQQDPGMELHLIHYSYGVNSTEKGDLSSESTVSRIRTEHFPLTLESARPSHTSQYLCASSSSLTRELFFGEGSRLTVL.

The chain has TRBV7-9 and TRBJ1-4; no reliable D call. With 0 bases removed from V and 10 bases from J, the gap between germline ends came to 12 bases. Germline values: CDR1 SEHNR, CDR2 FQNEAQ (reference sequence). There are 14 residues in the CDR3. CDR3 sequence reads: CASSLATGPGKLFF. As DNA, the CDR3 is TGTGCCAGCAGCTTAGCCACGGGTCCTGGAAAACTGTTTTTT.

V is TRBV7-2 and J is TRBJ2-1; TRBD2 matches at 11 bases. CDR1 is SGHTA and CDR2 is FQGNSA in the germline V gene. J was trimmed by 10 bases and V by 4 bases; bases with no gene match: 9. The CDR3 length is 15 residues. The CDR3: CASSYPLAGVGEQFF. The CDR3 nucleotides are TGTGCCAGCAGCTACCCACTAGCGGGGGTGGGGGAGCAGTTCTTC.

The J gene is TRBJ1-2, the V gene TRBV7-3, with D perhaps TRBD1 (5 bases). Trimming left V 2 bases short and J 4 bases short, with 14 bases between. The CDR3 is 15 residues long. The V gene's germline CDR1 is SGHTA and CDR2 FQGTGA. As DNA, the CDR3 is TGTGCCAGCAGCTTACAGGATCGGGGGGTCTATGGCTACACCTTC. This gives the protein CASSLQDRGVYGYTF.

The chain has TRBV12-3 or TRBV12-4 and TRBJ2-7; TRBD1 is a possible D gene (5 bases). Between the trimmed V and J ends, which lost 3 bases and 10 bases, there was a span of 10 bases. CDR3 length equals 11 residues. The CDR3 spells CASSFRGRQYF. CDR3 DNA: TGTGCCAGCAGTTTTAGGGGCCGCCAGTACTTC.

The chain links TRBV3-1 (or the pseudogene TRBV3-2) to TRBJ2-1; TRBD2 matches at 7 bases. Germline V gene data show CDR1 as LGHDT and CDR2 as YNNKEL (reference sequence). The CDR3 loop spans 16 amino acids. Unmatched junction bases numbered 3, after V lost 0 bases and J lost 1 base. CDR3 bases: TGTGCCAGCAGCCAAGATGGGGGGGTGTCCTACAATGAGCAGTTCTTC. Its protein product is CASSQDGGVSYNEQFF.

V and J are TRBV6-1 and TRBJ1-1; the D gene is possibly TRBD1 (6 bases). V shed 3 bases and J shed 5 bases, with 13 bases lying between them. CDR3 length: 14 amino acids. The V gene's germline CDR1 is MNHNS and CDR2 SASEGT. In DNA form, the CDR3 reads TGTGCCAGCAGTGATAACAGGGCCGGAACTGAAGCTTTCTTT. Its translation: CASSDNRAGTEAFF.

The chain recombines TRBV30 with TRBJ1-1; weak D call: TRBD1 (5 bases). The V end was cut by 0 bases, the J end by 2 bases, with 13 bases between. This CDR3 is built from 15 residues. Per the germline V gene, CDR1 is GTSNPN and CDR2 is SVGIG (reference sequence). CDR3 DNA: TGTGCCTGGAGTGTTGCAGGGTGGAGAAACACTGAAGCTTTCTTT. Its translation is CAWSVAGWRNTEAFF.

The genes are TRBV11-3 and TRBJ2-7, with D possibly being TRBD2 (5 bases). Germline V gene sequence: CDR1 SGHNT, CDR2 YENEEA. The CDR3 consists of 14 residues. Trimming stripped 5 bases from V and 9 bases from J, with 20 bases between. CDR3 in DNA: TGTGCCAGCAGCCCTAGGGAGTCGAGACTGTGGCAGTACTTC. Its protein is CASSPRESRLWQYF.

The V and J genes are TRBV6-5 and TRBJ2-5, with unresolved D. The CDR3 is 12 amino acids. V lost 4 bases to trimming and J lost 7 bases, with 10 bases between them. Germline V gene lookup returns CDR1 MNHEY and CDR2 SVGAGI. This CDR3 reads CASSSLSLTQYF. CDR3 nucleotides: TGTGCCAGCAGTTCACTATCCCTGACCCAGTACTTC.

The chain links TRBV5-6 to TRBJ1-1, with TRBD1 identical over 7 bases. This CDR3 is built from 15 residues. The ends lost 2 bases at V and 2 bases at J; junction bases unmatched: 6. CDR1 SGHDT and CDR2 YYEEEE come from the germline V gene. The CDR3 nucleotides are TGTGCCAGCAGCTTTAGCGACAGGGCAAACACTGAAGCTTTCTTT. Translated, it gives CASSFSDRANTEAFF.

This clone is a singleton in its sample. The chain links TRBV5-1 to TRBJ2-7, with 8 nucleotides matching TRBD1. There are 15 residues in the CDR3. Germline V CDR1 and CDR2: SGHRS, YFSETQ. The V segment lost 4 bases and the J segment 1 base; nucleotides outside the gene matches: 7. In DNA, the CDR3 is TGCGCCAGCAGCGTACAGGGGGTATCATCCTACGAGCAGTACTTC. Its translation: CASSVQGVSSYEQYF.

The CDR3 DNA follows: TGTGCCAGCTCCTCAATAAAGGGGGCGAATCAGCCCCAGCATTTT. Protein sequence: CASSSIKGANQPQHF. This chain links TRBV28 with TRBJ1-5; 7 positions agree with TRBD1. This CDR3 has 15 residues. J gave up 4 bases and V 8 bases, and 11 bases lay outside the gene matches. The germline CDR1 and CDR2 sequences are MDHEN and SYDVKM.

The CDR3 nucleotides read TGTGCCAGCAGTATAGGGCGGGACGGTGTGACCCAGTACTTC. It codes for CASSIGRDGVTQYF. The chain has TRBV7-2 and TRBJ2-5; D is perhaps TRBD2 (6 bases). The CDR3 is 14 amino acids. CDR1 SGHTA and CDR2 FQGNSA come from the germline V gene. The ends were cut back, 6 bases at V and 7 bases at J, with 18 bases in the middle.

CDR3 in DNA: TGCGCCAGCAGCCAGGAAGCGGGACGGCCCCTGTTTGGCTACACCTTC. Its protein is CASSQEAGRPLFGYTF. The chain combines TRBV4-3 with TRBJ1-2; a weak D match, TRBD1 (5 bases). In germline, CDR1 is LGHNA, CDR2 YSLEER. Between the trimmed V and J ends, which lost 3 bases and 7 bases, there was a span of 21 bases. The CDR3 totals 16 residues.

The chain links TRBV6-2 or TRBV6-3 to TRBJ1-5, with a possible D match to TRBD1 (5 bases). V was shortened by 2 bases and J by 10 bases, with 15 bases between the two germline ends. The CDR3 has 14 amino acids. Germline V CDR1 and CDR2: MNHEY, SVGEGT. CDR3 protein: CASSYGAAWDPQHF. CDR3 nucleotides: TGTGCCAGCAGTTACGGGGCAGCGTGGGATCCCCAGCATTTT.

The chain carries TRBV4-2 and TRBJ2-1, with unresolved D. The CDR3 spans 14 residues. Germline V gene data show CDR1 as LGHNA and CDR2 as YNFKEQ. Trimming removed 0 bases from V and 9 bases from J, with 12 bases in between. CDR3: CASSQDSISGEQFF. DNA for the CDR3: TGTGCCAGCAGCCAAGATTCAATCTCGGGTGAGCAGTTCTTC.

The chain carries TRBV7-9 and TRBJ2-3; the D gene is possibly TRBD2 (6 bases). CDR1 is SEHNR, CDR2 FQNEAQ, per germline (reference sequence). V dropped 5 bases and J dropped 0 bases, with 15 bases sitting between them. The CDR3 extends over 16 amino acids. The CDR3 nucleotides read TGTGCCAGCAGCCCGGGGGACTCAACTAGCACAGATACGCAGTATTTT. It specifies CASSPGDSTSTDTQYF.

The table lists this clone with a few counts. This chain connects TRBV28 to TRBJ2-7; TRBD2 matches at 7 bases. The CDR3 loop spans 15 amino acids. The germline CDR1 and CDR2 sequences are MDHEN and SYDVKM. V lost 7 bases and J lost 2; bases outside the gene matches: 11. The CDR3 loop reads CASTGRAVGTYEQYF. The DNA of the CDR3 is TGTGCCAGCACAGGGAGGGCGGTAGGGACCTACGAGCAGTACTTC.

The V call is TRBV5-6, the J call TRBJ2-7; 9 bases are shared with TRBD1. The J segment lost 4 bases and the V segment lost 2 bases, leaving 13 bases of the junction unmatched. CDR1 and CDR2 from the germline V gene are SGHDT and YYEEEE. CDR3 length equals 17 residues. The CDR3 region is CASSFAAGTGFIYEQYF. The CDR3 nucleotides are TGTGCCAGCAGCTTCGCCGCGGGGACAGGGTTCATTTACGAGCAGTACTTC. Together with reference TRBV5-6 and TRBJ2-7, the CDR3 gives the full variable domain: DAGVTQSPTHLIKTRGQQVTLRCSPKSGHDTVSWYQQALGQGPQFIFQYYEEEERQRGNFPDRFSGHQFPNYSSELNVNALLLGDSALYLCASSFAAGTGFIYEQYFGPGTRLTVT.

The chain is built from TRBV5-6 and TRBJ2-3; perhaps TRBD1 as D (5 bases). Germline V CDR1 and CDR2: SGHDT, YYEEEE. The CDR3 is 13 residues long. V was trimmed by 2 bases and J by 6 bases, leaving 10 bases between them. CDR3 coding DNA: TGTGCCAGCAGCTTTCAGGGTCCGGATACGCAGTATTTT. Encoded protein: CASSFQGPDTQYF.

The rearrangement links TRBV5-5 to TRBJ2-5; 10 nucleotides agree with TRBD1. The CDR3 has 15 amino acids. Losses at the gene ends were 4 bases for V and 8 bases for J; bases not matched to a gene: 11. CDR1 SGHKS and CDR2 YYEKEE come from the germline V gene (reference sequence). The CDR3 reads CASSASGTGASTQYF. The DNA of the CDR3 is TGTGCCAGCAGCGCCTCCGGGACAGGGGCCTCAACCCAGTACTTC. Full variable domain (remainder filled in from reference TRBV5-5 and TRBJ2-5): DAGVTQSPTHLIKTRGQQVTLRCSPISGHKSVSWYQQVLGQGPQFIFQYYEKEERGRGNFPDRFSARQFPNYSSELNVNALLLGDSALYLCASSASGTGASTQYFGPGTRLLVL.

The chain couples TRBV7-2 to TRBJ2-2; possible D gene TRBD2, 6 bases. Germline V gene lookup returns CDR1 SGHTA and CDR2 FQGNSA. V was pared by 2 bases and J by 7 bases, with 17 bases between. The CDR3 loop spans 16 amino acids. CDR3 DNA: TGTGCCAGCAGCTTAAATAGCCCGGGGGTATACGGGGAGCTGTTTTTT. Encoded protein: CASSLNSPGVYGELFF.

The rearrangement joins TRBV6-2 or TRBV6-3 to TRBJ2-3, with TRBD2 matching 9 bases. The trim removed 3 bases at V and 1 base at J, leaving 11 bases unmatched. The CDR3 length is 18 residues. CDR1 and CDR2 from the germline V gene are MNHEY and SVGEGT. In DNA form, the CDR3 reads TGTGCCAGCAGTTATGGGCGATGGCTAGCGGGACGCACAGATACGCAGTATTTT. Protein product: CASSYGRWLAGRTDTQYF.

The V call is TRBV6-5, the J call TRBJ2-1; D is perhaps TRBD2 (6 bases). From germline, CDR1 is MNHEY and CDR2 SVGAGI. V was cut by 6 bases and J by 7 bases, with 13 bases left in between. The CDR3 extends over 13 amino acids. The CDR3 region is CASRSAGRNEQFF. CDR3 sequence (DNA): TGTGCCAGCAGGTCGGCAGGGAGGAATGAGCAGTTCTTC.